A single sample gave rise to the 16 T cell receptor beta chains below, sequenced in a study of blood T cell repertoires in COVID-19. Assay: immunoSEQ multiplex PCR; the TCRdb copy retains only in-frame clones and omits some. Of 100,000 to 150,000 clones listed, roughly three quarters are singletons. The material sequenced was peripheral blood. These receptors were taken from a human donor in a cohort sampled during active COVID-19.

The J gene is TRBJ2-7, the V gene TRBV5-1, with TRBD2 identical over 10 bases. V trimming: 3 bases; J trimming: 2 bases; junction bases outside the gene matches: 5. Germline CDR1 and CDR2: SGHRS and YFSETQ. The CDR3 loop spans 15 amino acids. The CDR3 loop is CASSSRLAGAYEQYF. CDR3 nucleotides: TGCGCCAGCAGCTCCCGACTAGCGGGTGCCTACGAGCAGTACTTC.

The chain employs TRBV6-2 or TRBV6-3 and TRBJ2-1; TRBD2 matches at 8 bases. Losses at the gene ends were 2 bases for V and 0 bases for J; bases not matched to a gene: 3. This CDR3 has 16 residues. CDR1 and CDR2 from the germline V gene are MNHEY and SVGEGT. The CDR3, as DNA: TGTGCCAGCAGTTACGACGGGGGGGCCTCCTACAATGAGCAGTTCTTC. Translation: CASSYDGGASYNEQFF.

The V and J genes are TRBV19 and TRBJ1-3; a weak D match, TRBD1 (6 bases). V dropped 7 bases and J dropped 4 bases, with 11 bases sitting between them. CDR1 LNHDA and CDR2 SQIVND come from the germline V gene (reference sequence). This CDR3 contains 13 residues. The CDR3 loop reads CASTWTEGNTIYF. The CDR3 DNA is TGTGCCAGTACTTGGACAGAAGGAAACACCATATATTTT.

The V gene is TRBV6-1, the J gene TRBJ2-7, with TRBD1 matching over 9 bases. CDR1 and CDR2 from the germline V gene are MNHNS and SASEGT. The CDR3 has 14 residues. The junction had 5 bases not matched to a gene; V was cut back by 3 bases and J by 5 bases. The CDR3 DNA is TGTGCCAGCAGTGAGGGACAGGGATGGAACGAGCAGTACTTC. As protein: CASSEGQGWNEQYF.

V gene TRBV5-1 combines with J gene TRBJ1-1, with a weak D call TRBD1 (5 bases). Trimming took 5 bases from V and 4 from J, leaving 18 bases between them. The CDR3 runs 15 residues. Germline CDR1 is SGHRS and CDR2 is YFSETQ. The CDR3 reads CASRRNPEGATEAFF. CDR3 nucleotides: TGCGCCAGCAGGCGAAATCCTGAAGGGGCCACTGAAGCTTTCTTT.

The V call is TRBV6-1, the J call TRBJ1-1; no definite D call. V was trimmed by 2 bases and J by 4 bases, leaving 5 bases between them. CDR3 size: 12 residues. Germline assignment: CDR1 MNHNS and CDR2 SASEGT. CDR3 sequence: CASSEPGTEAFF. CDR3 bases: TGTGCCAGCAGTGAACCCGGCACTGAAGCTTTCTTT.

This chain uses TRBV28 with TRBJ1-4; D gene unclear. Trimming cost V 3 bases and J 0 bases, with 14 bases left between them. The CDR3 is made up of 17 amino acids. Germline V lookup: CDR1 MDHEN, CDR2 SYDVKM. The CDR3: CASSFGRAVATNEKLFF. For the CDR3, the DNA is TGTGCCAGCAGTTTCGGGAGGGCAGTTGCAACTAATGAAAAACTGTTTTTT.

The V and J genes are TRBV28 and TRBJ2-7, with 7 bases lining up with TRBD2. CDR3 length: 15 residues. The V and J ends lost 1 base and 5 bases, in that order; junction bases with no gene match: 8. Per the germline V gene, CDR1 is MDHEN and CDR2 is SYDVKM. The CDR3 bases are TGTGCCAGCAGTTTATATTCGCGGGGGAAGAACGAGCAGTACTTC. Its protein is CASSLYSRGKNEQYF.

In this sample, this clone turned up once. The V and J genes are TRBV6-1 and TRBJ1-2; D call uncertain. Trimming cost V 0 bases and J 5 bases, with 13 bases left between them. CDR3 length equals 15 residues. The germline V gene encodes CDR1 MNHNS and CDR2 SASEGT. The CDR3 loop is CASSEAPGRTYGYTF. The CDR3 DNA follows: TGTGCCAGCAGTGAAGCACCTGGGCGAACTTATGGCTACACCTTC.

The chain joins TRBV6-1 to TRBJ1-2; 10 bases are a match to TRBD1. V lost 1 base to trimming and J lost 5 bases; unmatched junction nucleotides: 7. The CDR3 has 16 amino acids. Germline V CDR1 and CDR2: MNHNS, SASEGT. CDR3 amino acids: CASSEDWGQGRYGYTF. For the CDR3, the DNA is TGTGCCAGCAGTGAAGATTGGGGACAGGGGAGATATGGCTACACCTTC.

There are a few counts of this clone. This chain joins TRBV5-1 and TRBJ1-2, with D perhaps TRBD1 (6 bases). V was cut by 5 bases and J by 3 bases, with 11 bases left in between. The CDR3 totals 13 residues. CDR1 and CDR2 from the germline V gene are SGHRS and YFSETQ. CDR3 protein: CASRFSGDYGYTF. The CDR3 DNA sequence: TGCGCCAGCAGGTTTTCAGGGGACTATGGCTACACCTTC.

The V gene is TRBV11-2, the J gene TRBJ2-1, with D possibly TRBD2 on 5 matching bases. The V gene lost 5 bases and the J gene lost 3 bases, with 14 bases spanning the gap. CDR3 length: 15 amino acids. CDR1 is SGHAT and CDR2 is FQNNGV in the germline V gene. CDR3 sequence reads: CASSRGGSGYNEQFF. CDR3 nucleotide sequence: TGTGCCAGCAGCCGAGGAGGAAGCGGCTACAATGAGCAGTTCTTC.

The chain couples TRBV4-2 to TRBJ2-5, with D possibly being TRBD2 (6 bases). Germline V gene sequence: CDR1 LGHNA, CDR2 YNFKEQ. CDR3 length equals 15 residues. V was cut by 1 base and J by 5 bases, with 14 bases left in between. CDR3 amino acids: CASSQARGEGETQYF. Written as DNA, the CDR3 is TGTGCCAGCAGCCAAGCGCGGGGAGAGGGGGAGACCCAGTACTTC.

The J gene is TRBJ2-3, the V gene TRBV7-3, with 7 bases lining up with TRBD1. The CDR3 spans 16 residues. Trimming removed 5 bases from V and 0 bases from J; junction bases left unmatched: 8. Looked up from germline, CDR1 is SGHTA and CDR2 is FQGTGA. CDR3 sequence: CASSGGQSPSTDTQYF. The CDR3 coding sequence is TGTGCCAGCAGCGGGGGACAGTCACCTAGCACAGATACGCAGTATTTT.

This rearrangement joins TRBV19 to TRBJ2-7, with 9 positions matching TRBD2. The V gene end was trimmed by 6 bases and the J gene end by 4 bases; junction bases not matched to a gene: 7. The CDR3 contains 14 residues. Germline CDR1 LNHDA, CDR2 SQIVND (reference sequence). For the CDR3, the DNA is TGTGCCAGTAGCCTCACTAGCGGGTCATACGAGCAGTACTTC. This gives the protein CASSLTSGSYEQYF.

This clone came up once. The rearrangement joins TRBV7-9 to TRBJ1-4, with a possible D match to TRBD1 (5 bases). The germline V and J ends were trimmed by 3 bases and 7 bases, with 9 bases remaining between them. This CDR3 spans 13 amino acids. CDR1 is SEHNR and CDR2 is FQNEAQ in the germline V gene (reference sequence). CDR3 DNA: TGTGCCAGCAGCTTTTCGGGGGGTGAAAAACTGTTTTTT. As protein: CASSFSGGEKLFF.